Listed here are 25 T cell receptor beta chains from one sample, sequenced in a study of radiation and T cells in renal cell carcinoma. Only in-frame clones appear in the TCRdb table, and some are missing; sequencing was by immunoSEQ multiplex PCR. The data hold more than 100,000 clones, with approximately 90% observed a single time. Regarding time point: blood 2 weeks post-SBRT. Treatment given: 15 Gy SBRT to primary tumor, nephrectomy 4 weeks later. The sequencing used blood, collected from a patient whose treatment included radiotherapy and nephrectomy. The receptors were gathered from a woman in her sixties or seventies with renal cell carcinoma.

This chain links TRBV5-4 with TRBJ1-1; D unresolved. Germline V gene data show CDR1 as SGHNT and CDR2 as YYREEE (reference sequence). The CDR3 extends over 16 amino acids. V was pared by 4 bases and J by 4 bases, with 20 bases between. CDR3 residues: CASSLGSVVSGTEAFF. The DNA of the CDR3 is TGTGCCAGCAGCCTTGGTTCGGTGGTTTCGGGCACTGAAGCTTTCTTT.

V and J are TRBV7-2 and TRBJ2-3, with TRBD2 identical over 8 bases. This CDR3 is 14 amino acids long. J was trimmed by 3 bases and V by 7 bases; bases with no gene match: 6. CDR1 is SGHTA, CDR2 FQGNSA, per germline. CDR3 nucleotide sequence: TGTGCCAGCACCCGGACTAGCAGGACAGATACGCAGTATTTT. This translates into CASTRTSRTDTQYF.

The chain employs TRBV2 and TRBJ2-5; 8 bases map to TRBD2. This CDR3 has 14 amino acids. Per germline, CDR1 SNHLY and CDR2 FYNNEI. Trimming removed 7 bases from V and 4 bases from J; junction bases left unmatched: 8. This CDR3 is CASTPSGLAETQYF. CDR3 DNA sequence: TGTGCCAGCACACCTAGCGGGCTAGCAGAGACCCAGTACTTC.

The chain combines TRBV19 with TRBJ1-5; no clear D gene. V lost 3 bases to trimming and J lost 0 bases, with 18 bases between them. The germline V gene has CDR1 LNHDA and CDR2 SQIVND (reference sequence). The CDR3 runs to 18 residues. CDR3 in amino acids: CASSIRPANIHSNQPQHF. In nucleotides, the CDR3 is TGTGCCAGTAGTATTCGGCCGGCTAACATCCATAGCAATCAGCCCCAGCATTTT.

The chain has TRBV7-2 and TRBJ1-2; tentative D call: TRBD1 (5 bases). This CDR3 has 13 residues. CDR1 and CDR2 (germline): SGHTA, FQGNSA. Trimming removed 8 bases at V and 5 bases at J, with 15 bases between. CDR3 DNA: TGTGCCAGCTCCCTCGAAGGGGATTATGGCTACACCTTC. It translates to CASSLEGDYGYTF.

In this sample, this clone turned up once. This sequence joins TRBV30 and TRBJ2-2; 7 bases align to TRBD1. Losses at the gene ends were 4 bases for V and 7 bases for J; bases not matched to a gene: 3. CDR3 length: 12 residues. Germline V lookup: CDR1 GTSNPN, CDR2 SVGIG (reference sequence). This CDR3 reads CAWKGQHGELFF. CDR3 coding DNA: TGTGCCTGGAAGGGACAGCACGGGGAGCTGTTTTTT.

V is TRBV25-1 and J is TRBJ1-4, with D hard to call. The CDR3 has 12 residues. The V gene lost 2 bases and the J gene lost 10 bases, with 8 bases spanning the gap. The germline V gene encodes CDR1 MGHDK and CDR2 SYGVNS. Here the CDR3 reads CASSEPHRKLFF. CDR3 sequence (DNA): TGTGCCAGCAGTGAACCCCACCGAAAACTGTTTTTT.

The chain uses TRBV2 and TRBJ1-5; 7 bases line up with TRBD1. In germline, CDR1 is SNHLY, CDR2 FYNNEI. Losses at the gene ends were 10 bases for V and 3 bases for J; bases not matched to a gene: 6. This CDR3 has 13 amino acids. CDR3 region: CATDRENNQPQHF. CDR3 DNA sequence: TGTGCCACAGACAGGGAGAACAATCAGCCCCAGCATTTT.

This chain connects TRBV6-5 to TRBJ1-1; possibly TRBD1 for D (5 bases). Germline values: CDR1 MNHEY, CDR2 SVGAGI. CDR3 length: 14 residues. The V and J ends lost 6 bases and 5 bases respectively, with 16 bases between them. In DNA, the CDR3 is TGTGCCAGCAGAGGAACCGGGGGGAGGACTGAAGCTTTCTTT. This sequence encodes CASRGTGGRTEAFF.

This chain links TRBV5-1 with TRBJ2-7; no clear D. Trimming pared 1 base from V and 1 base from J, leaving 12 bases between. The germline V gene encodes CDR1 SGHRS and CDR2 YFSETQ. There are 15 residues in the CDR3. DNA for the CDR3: TGCGCCAGCAGCTTGAAAGGCGCAGCTTCCTACGAGCAGTACTTC. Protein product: CASSLKGAASYEQYF.

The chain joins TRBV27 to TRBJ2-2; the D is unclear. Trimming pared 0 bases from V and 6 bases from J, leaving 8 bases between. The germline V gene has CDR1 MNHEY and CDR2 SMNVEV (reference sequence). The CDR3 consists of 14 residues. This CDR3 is CASSLSIVSGELFF. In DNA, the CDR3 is TGTGCCAGCAGTTTATCGATAGTCTCCGGGGAGCTGTTTTTT.

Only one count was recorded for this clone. The CDR3 nucleotides read TGCGCCAGCAGCCAAGATGTCAGGGCCCCCTACGAGCAGTACTTC. This codes for CASSQDVRAPYEQYF. The chain recombines TRBV4-3 with TRBJ2-7; weak D call: TRBD1 (5 bases). Germline loops: CDR1 LGHNA, CDR2 YSLEER. CDR3 length equals 15 residues. V lost 0 bases and J 2 bases, leaving 11 bases between the germline ends.

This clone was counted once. The CDR3 loop is CASSLNLGNQPQHF. The CDR3 coding sequence is TGTGCCAGCAGCCTTAATTTGGGCAATCAGCCCCAGCATTTT. The rearrangement uses TRBV9 and TRBJ1-5; no reliable D call. The CDR3 consists of 14 residues. CDR1 SGDLS and CDR2 YYNGEE come from the germline V gene. V was trimmed by 4 bases and J by 2 bases, leaving 10 bases between them.

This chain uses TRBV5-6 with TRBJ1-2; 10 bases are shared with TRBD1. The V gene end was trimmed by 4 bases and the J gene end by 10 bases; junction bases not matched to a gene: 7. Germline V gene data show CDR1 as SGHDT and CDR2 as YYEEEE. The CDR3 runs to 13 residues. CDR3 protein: CASSIDRGPAYTF. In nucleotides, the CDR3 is TGTGCCAGCAGCATTGACAGGGGGCCTGCCTACACCTTC.

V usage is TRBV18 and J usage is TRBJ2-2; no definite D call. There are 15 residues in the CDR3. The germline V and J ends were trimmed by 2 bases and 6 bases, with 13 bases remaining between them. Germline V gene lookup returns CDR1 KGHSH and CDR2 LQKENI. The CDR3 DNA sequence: TGTGCCAGCTCACCAGCTAATAATGTGGCCGGGGAGCTGTTTTTT. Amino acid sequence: CASSPANNVAGELFF. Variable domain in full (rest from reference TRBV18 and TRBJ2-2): NAGVMQNPRHLVRRRGQEARLRCSPMKGHSHVYWYRQLPEEGLKFMVYLQKENIIDESGMPKERFSAEFPKEGPSILRIQQVVRGDSAAYFCASSPANNVAGELFFGEGSRLTVL.

CDR3 DNA: TGTGCCAGCAGACTCGGGGGGGGGCTAGAGGGTGAGCAGTTCTTC. Its protein is CASRLGGGLEGEQFF. This chain links TRBV6-5 with TRBJ2-1; 8 positions match TRBD2. With 6 bases clipped from V and 9 bases from J, the junction kept 13 bases outside the gene matches. Germline V gene data show CDR1 as MNHEY and CDR2 as SVGAGI. This CDR3 is 15 amino acids long.

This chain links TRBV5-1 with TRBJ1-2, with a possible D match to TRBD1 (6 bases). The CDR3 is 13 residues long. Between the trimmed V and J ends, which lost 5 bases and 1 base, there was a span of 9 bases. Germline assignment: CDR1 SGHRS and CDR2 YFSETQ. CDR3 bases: TGCGCCAGCAGGGACAGAAATAACTATGGCTACACCTTC. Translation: CASRDRNNYGYTF.

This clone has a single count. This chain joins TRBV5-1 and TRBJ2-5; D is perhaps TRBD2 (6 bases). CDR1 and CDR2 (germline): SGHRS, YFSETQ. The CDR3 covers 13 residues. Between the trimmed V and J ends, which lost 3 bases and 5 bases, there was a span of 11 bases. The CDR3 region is CASSSGLVETQYF. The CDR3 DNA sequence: TGCGCCAGCAGCTCGGGACTCGTTGAGACCCAGTACTTC. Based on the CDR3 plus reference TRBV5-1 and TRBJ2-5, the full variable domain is KAGVTQTPRYLIKTRGQQVTLSCSPISGHRSVSWYQQTPGQGLQFLFEYFSETQRNKGNFPGRFSGRQFSNSRSEMNVSTLELGDSALYLCASSSGLVETQYFGPGTRLLVL.

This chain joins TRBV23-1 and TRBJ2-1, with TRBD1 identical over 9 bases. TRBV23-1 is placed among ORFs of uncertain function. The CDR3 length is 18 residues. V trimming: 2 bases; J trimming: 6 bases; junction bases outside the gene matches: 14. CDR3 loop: CASSQRPGTGLGRNEQFF. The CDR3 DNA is TGCGCCAGCAGTCAACGTCCCGGGACAGGGTTGGGTCGCAATGAGCAGTTCTTC.

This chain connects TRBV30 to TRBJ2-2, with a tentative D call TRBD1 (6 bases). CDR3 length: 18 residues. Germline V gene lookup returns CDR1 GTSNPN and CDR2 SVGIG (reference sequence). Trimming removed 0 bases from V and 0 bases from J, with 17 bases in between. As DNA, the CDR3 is TGTGCCTGGAGTGTACTCTTTGGGACAATCGCGAACACCGGGGAGCTGTTTTTT. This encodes CAWSVLFGTIANTGELFF.

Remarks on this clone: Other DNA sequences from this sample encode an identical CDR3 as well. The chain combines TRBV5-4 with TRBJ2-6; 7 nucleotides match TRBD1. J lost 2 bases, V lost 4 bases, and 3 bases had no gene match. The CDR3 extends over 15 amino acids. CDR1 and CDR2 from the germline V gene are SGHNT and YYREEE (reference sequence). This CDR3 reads CASSPDRAGANVLTF. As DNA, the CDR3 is TGTGCCAGCAGCCCCGACAGGGCTGGGGCCAACGTCCTGACTTTC.

CDR3 coding DNA: TGTGCCAGTAGTATACAAGGAGGGACCTACAATGAGCAGTTCTTC. It yields the protein CASSIQGGTYNEQFF. V usage is TRBV19 and J usage is TRBJ2-1; D is possibly TRBD2 (6 bases). CDR3 length equals 15 residues. Germline CDR1 and CDR2: LNHDA and SQIVND (reference sequence). The V gene lost 2 bases and the J gene lost 2 bases, with 10 bases spanning the gap.

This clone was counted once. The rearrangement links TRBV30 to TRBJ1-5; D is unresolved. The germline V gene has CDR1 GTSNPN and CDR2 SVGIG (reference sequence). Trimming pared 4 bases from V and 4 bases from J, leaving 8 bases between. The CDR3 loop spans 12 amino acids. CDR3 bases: TGTGCCTGGAATACAGTTAATCAGCCCCAGCATTTT. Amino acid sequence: CAWNTVNQPQHF. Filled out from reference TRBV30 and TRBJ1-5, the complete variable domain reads SQTIHQWPATLVQPVGSPLSLECTVEGTSNPNLYWYRQAAGRGLQLLFYSVGIGQISSEVPQNLSASRPQDRQFILSSKKLLLSDSGFYLCAWNTVNQPQHFGDGTRLSIL.

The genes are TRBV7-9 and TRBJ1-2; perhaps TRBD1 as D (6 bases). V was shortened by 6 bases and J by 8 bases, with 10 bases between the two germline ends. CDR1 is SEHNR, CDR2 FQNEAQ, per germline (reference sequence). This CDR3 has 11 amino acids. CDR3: CASSARGGYTF. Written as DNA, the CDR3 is TGTGCCAGCAGTGCGAGGGGGGGCTACACCTTC.

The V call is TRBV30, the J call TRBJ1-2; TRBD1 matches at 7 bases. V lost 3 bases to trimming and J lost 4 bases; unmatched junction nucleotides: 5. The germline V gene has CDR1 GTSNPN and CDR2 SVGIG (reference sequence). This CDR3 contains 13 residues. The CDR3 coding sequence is TGTGCCTGGAGGGGGGACAGTCCCTATGGCTACACCTTC. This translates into CAWRGDSPYGYTF.